The rows below give T cell receptor beta chains drawn from one sample of a study of T cells in Graves' hyperthyroidism and ophthalmopathy. TCRdb reprocessed the multiplex PCR reads via MiXCR and lists one record per CDR3 protein. The sample contains a few hundred thousand distinct CDR3 sequences, about a sixth of which appear only once. Material: blood. Source of these receptors: a man in his forties with Graves' hyperthyroidism. Each CDR3 is given with its conserved first and last residue. D genes are given only for firm matches. The listing skips clone size in some rows; elsewhere it reads once, few, many or a size class.

TRBV9,.,TRBJ1-1,many,CASSVAGTEAFF,TGTGCCAGCAGCGTAGCTGGGACTGAAGCTTTCTTT
TRBV25-1,.,TRBJ2-5,.,CASSGTESLGETQYF,TGTGCCAGCAGTGGAACTGAGAGCCTTGGTGAGACCCAGTACTTC
TRBV19,.,TRBJ1-1,.,CASSIEAGQGWMNTEAFF,TGTGCCAGTAGTATAGAAGCGGGGCAGGGGTGGATGAACACTGAAGCTTTCTTT
TRBV6-2/TRBV6-3,.,TRBJ2-5,many,CASSIGLGSGETQYF,TGTGCCAGCAGTATCGGACTGGGCTCGGGGGAGACCCAGTACTTC
TRBV5-1,.,TRBJ1-1,many,CASSADTSNTEAFF,TGCGCCAGCAGCGCGGACACTTCGAACACTGAAGCTTTCTTT
TRBV28,TRBD1,TRBJ2-7,.,CASSPQGASEQYF,TGTGCCAGCAGTCCCCAGGGGGCCAGCGAGCAGTACTTC
TRBV9,.,TRBJ2-5,few,CSSSEGVAQETQYF,TGTTCCAGCAGCGAGGGCGTGGCACAAGAGACCCAGTACTTC
TRBV18,.,TRBJ2-2,many,CASSGLNTGELFF,TGTGCCAGCTCAGGGCTGAACACCGGGGAGCTGTTTTTT
TRBV18,.,TRBJ2-7,many,CASSPGDTLVQYF,TGTGCCAGCTCACCGGGGGACACCCTCGTGCAGTACTTC
TRBV12-3/TRBV12-4,.,TRBJ2-5,.,CASSWAGKETQYF,TGTGCCAGCAGTTGGGCCGGAAAAGAGACCCAGTACTTC
TRBV5-5,TRBD1,TRBJ1-6,.,CASSLAPGQGFSSYNSPLHF,TGTGCCAGCAGCTTGGCCCCCGGACAGGGTTTTAGCTCCTATAATTCACCCCTCCACTTT
TRBV4-3,.,TRBJ2-1,many,CASSQDLYVNEQFF,TGCGCCAGCAGCCAAGATTTGTATGTTAATGAGCAGTTCTTC
TRBV7-9,.,TRBJ2-7,.,CASSKDGGGYEQYF,TGTGCCAGCAGCAAGGACGGAGGTGGGTACGAGCAGTACTTC
TRBV28,.,TRBJ2-7,many,CASSGGSYEQYF,TGTGCCAGCAGTGGGGGTTCCTACGAGCAGTACTTC
TRBV2,.,TRBJ2-7,many,CASVEIGGYEQYF,TGTGCCAGCGTTGAAATAGGGGGCTACGAGCAGTACTTC
TRBV2,TRBD2,TRBJ2-3,.,CASSGGLAGGQYF,TGTGCCAGCAGTGGAGGACTAGCGGGAGGGCAGTATTTT
TRBV5-8,.,TRBJ1-1,few,CASSFLFTEAFF,TGTGCCAGCAGCTTTTTATTCACTGAAGCTTTCTTT
TRBV6-1,TRBD1,TRBJ2-1,.,CASRRDRGRNEQFF,TGTGCCAGCAGGAGGGACAGGGGGCGAAATGAGCAGTTCTTC
TRBV5-8,.,TRBJ2-5,many,CASSLGGDLQETQYF,TGTGCCAGCAGCTTGGGAGGGGACCTCCAAGAGACCCAGTACTTC
TRBV2,.,TRBJ2-1,many,CASTQRRNYNEQFF,TGTGCCAGCACCCAGAGGCGGAACTACAATGAGCAGTTCTTC
TRBV7-2,.,TRBJ1-4,many,CASSLLMGTDEKLFF,TGTGCCAGCAGCTTATTAATGGGGACCGATGAAAAACTGTTTTTT
TRBV20-1,TRBD2,TRBJ2-1,many,CSASGSGASGSYNEQFF,TGCAGTGCTAGCGGGAGTGGGGCTAGCGGTTCCTACAATGAGCAGTTCTTC
TRBV7-6,TRBD1,TRBJ1-1,many,CASSGSPGQSMNTEAFF,TGTGCCAGCAGCGGGAGTCCGGGACAGTCTATGAACACTGAAGCTTTCTTT
TRBV4-3,.,TRBJ2-7,many,CASSQGDNEQYF,TGCGCCAGCAGCCAAGGGGACAACGAGCAGTACTTC
TRBV6-2/TRBV6-3,.,TRBJ2-1,many,CASSYRRPENEQFF,TGTGCCAGCAGTTACCGGCGACCGGAGAATGAGCAGTTCTTC
TRBV18,TRBD1,TRBJ2-1,.,CASSPPTGSEQFF,TGTGCCAGCTCACCTCCGACAGGGAGTGAGCAGTTCTTC
TRBV2,TRBD1,TRBJ1-5,many,CASNRDRGQNQPQHF,TGTGCCAGCAATCGGGACAGGGGGCAGAATCAGCCCCAGCATTTT
TRBV19,.,TRBJ2-7,few,CASKRDTNSYEQYF,TGTGCCAGTAAGCGGGACACCAACTCCTACGAGCAGTACTTC
TRBV18,.,TRBJ2-6,many,CASSPSGANVLTF,TGTGCCAGCAGTCCCTCTGGGGCCAACGTCCTGACTTTC
TRBV28,.,TRBJ1-1,.,CASSTSGTRTENTEAFF,TGTGCCAGCAGTACCTCCGGGACACGGACTGAAAACACTGAAGCTTTCTTT
TRBV4-3,.,TRBJ2-7,.,CASSQEMDRDYEQYF,TGCGCCAGCAGCCAAGAAATGGACCGAGACTACGAGCAGTACTTC
TRBV28,TRBD2,TRBJ2-1,once,CASSFRRGGGVMSYNEQFF,TGTGCCAGCAGTTTCCGCAGGGGCGGGGGGGTCATGTCCTACAATGAGCAGTTCTTC
TRBV18,TRBD2,TRBJ2-1,.,CASSRVERGAGEFF,TGTGCCAGCTCACGGGTTGAGCGGGGGGCCGGCGAGTTCTTC
TRBV28,.,TRBJ2-7,many,CASSLQGQINEQYF,TGTGCCAGCAGTTTACAAGGCCAGATCAACGAGCAGTACTTC
TRBV20-1,TRBD1,TRBJ2-3,many,CSARLDFGTGGTDTQYF,TGCAGTGCTAGACTCGACTTTGGGACAGGGGGCACAGATACGCAGTATTTT